The present TCR beta chain was sequenced within a study of cytomegalovirus exposure and HLA in healthy donors. Points from the study as a whole: Several of the most significant clusters appeared linked to common viral pathogens, based on a later analysis.

Primers: 60 Vbeta forward and 13 Jbeta reverse. Data came from immunoSEQ multiplex PCR; TCRdb stores just in-frame clones and leaves some out. This sample carries about 130,000 clones, less than 75% of them seen once, and the ten largest clones take over 2%. The trim removed 4 bases at V and 2 bases at J, leaving 3 bases unmatched. The germline V gene has CDR1 SNHLY and CDR2 FYNNEI. The CDR3 sequence is 14 residues long. With respect to this clone: Antigen specificity is unknown.

This chain uses TRBV2 with TRBJ2-3, with 7 bases matching TRBD1. Sequenced sample: PBMCs. The TCR sequence derives from a woman aged 40-49 years in good health and CMV-seropositive. DNA for the CDR3: TGTGCCAGCAGTGGGGACAGCTACACAGATACGCAGTATTTT. This sequence encodes CASSGDSYTDTQYF.